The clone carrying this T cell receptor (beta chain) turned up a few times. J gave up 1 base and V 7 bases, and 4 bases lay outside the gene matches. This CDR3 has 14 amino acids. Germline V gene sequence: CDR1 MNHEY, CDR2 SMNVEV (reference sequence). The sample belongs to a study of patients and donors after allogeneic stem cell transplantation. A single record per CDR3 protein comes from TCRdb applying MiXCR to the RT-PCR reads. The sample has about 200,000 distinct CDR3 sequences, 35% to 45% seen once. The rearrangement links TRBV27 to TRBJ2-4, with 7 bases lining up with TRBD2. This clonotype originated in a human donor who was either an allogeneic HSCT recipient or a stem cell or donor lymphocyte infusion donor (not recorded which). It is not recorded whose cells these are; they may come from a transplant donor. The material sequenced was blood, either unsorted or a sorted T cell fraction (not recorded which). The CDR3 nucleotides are TGTGCCAGCACACCCGGGGGGGCCAAAAACATTCAGTACTTC. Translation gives CASTPGGAKNIQYF.